Each of the 31 T cell receptor beta chains below was sequenced from the same sample in a study of response to subunit inactivated influenza vaccine (dated by TCRdb to between 2017 and 2018). The sample's time point label, decoded: 45 days after influenza vaccine administration. The receptor library was made with RT-PCR. TCRdb lists the instrument as Illumina HiSeq 2500. The public reads were quality trimmed at Q25 with fastp and then assembled into clones with MiXCR by TCRdb, keeping productive beta chains. A single entry per CDR3 protein holds the most common genes and DNA from its merged rows. The sample records some 480,000 distinct CDR3 sequences, 9.5% to 13% of which are singletons. The ten largest clones capture less than 15% of the sample. The starting material was PBMCs from blood, obtained 45 days after vaccination. The source of these receptors is a man between 50 and 59 years old who received an inactivated influenza vaccine. Donor details come from another sample of the same person, matched by shared clones.

V is TRBV9 and J is TRBJ2-5; TRBD2 aligns across 9 bases. Losses at the gene ends were 3 bases for V and 3 bases for J; bases not matched to a gene: 6. Germline assignment: CDR1 SGDLS and CDR2 YYNGEE. This CDR3 contains 15 residues. This CDR3 is CASSGVQRGEETQYF. The CDR3 bases are TGTGCCAGCAGCGGAGTCCAGCGGGGGGAAGAGACCCAGTACTTC.

The V and J genes are TRBV7-9 and TRBJ1-2; TRBD1 might be the D (5 bases). The germline gives CDR1 SEHNR, CDR2 FQNEAQ (reference sequence). V was clipped by 5 bases and J by 0 bases, with 19 bases between them. There are 17 residues in the CDR3. This chain's CDR3 is CASSPRRGAGTNYGYTF. For the CDR3, the DNA is TGTGCCAGCAGCCCTAGGCGAGGGGCAGGAACTAACTATGGCTACACCTTC. Filled out from reference TRBV7-9 and TRBJ1-2, the complete variable domain reads DTGVSQNPRHKITKRGQNVTFRCDPISEHNRLYWYRQTLGQGPEFLTYFQNEAQLEKSRLLSDRFSAERPKGSFSTLEIQRTEQGDSAMYLCASSPRRGAGTNYGYTFGSGTRLTVV.

This clonotype appeared many times. The gene calls are TRBV6-1 and TRBJ1-2; 8 bases are shared with TRBD1. CDR1 is MNHNS and CDR2 is SASEGT in the germline V gene. There are 13 residues in the CDR3. Trimming took 6 bases from V and 4 from J; bases not matched to a gene: 4. The CDR3, as DNA: TGTGCCAGCAGCGTTACAGGGGGCTATGGCTACACCTTC. As protein: CASSVTGGYGYTF.

This chain uses TRBV5-6 with TRBJ1-2; no reliable D call. Deletions cut 0 bases from V and 9 bases from J, with 12 bases between. Germline CDR1 SGHDT, CDR2 YYEEEE. The length of the CDR3 is 13 residues. The CDR3 region has the DNA TGTGCCAGCAGCTTGGACCTACCGTGGAGCTACACCTTC. Protein sequence: CASSLDLPWSYTF.

This chain uses TRBV9 with TRBJ2-3; D not resolved. CDR1 is SGDLS and CDR2 is YYNGEE in the germline V gene. Trimming cost V 3 bases and J 5 bases, with 16 bases left between them. This CDR3 spans 15 amino acids. Here the CDR3 DNA reads TGTGCCAGCAGCGCTTCTATGAAGATCTTAGATACGCAGTATTTT. Translating it yields CASSASMKILDTQYF.

This clonotype turned up a few times. CDR3 DNA sequence: TGCGCCAGCAGCCACGGAGGACTAGCGGGAGCCGATACGCAGTATTTT. Encoded protein: CASSHGGLAGADTQYF. The chain has TRBV4-3 and TRBJ2-3; 13 nucleotides line up with TRBD2. The CDR3 is 16 amino acids. CDR1 LGHNA and CDR2 YSLEER come from the germline V gene. V was clipped by 3 bases and J by 6 bases; unmatched bases: 6.

The gene calls are TRBV28 and TRBJ2-3; the D gene is possibly TRBD2 (5 bases). CDR3 length: 19 residues. Per the germline V gene, CDR1 is MDHEN and CDR2 is SYDVKM. Trimming removed 1 base at V and 1 base at J, with 21 bases between. In DNA form, the CDR3 reads TGTGCCAGCAGTTTATATACGGGATCCCGCCGTCTTCGCACAGATACGCAGTATTTT. Amino acid sequence: CASSLYTGSRRLRTDTQYF.

This clonotype was picked up a small number of times. As DNA, the CDR3 is TGTGCCAGCAGCTCCCAGGGCAGGGGTAACACTGAAGCTTTCTTT. The encoded protein is CASSSQGRGNTEAFF. The V call is TRBV9, the J call TRBJ1-1, with D perhaps TRBD1 (6 bases). V was trimmed by 4 bases and J by 2 bases, leaving 15 bases between them. The CDR3 is 15 amino acids. The germline V gene encodes CDR1 SGDLS and CDR2 YYNGEE.

This clonotype came up a few times. The J gene is TRBJ2-7, the V gene TRBV29-1; the D is unclear. The CDR3 has 12 residues. Germline CDR1 reads SQVTM; CDR2 reads ANQGSEA. With 5 bases removed from V and 2 bases from J, the gap between germline ends came to 10 bases. The CDR3 nucleotides are TGCAGCGTTCAGCGAGGCCCCTACGAGCAGTACTTC. Translating gives CSVQRGPYEQYF.

This clonotype has just a few counts. This sequence joins TRBV6-2 or TRBV6-3 and TRBJ2-5; tentatively, D is TRBD1 or TRBD2 (5 bases each). The CDR3 extends over 13 amino acids. Germline assignment: CDR1 MNHEY and CDR2 SVGEGT. V was shortened by 10 bases and J by 3 bases, with 15 bases between the two germline ends. CDR3 in DNA: TGTGCCACCGCCGGGGACGGCGAAGAGACCCAGTACTTC. It encodes CATAGDGEETQYF.

This clonotype has a count of ten or more. The rearrangement joins TRBV12-3 or TRBV12-4 to TRBJ2-5, with a weak D call TRBD2 (5 bases). CDR3 length: 12 amino acids. Trimming took 0 bases from V and 13 from J, leaving 12 bases between them. The CDR3 sequence is CASSLAGASWYF. In DNA form, the CDR3 reads TGTGCCAGCAGTTTAGCGGGAGCATCCTGGTACTTC.

This clonotype was recorded a few times. The genes are TRBV11-1 and TRBJ1-5; the D gene is possibly TRBD1 (6 bases). The V gene's germline CDR1 is SGHAT and CDR2 FQDESV (reference sequence). There are 18 residues in the CDR3. The ends were cut back, 1 base at V and 1 base at J, with 17 bases in the middle. The CDR3: CASSLVSGGAHSNQPQHF. The CDR3 DNA reads as TGTGCCAGCAGCTTAGTCTCGGGGGGGGCGCACAGCAATCAGCCCCAGCATTTT. The full variable domain, in which reference TRBV11-1 and TRBJ1-5 provide the parts outside the CDR3, is EAEVAQSPRYKITEKSQAVAFWCDPISGHATLYWYRQILGQGPELLVQFQDESVVDDSQLPKDRFSAERLKGVDSTLKIQPAELGDSAMYLCASSLVSGGAHSNQPQHFGDGTRLSIL.

This clonotype showed up many times. The gene calls are TRBV28 and TRBJ2-7; D ambiguous. V lost 4 bases, J lost 3 bases, and 4 bases lay in between. This CDR3 region has 11 residues. Per germline, CDR1 MDHEN and CDR2 SYDVKM. CDR3 nucleotides: TGTGCCAGCAGTTCGGACTACGAGCAGTACTTC. It encodes CASSSDYEQYF.

This clonotype was counted at least ten times. CDR3 nucleotides: TGTGCCAGCAGTTACGGGCAGGGGTATTCACCCCTCCACTTT. This gives the protein CASSYGQGYSPLHF. The chain recombines TRBV6-5 with TRBJ1-6, with D maybe TRBD1 (6 bases). Looked up from germline, CDR1 is MNHEY and CDR2 is SVGAGI. This CDR3 is built from 14 residues. The ends were cut back, 2 bases at V and 8 bases at J, with 10 bases in the middle.

This chain joins TRBV5-1 and TRBJ2-5; TRBD2 might be the D (5 bases). Trimming shortened V by 0 bases and J by 5 bases, and 17 bases separated the two germline ends. Germline assignment: CDR1 SGHRS and CDR2 YFSETQ. The CDR3 is 16 residues long. The CDR3 region has the DNA TGCGCCAGCAGCTTGGGGCTAGCTGGGCGTGGGGAGACCCAGTACTTC. Amino acid sequence: CASSLGLAGRGETQYF.

The CDR3 DNA sequence: TGTGCCAGCAGTTTAGGGCGGACATATGGCTACACCTTC. It is translated as CASSLGRTYGYTF. J is TRBJ1-2 and V is TRBV12-3 or TRBV12-4; maybe TRBD1 (5 bases). CDR3 size: 13 residues. Trimming took off 1 base at V and 5 bases at J, with 8 bases between the two ends.

The chain joins TRBV28 to TRBJ1-2, with D uncertain. Trimming removed 10 bases from V and 4 bases from J, with 13 bases in between. This CDR3 comprises 12 residues. The germline gives CDR1 MDHEN, CDR2 SYDVKM. CDR3 sequence (DNA): TGTGCCACTGGGCAGAGCCTCTATGGCTACACCTTC. Translation: CATGQSLYGYTF.

This clonotype was observed a handful of times. V usage is TRBV4-3 and J usage is TRBJ2-7; 7 nucleotides match TRBD1. The CDR3 sequence is 15 residues long. V trimming: 4 bases; J trimming: 4 bases; junction bases outside the gene matches: 10. Germline values: CDR1 LGHNA, CDR2 YSLEER. The CDR3 DNA reads TGCGCCAGCAGCCCGCATAGACAGGGATGGTACGAGCAGTACTTC. Translation gives CASSPHRQGWYEQYF.

In this sample, this clonotype turned up a few times. The chain is built from TRBV20-1 and TRBJ2-3; 10 bases are a match to TRBD1. The germline gives CDR1 DFQATT, CDR2 SNEGSKA (reference sequence). Unmatched junction bases numbered 10, after V lost 3 bases and J lost 4 bases. The CDR3 has 16 amino acids. CDR3 in amino acids: CSARYPGQGRADTQYF. The CDR3 DNA reads TGCAGTGCTAGGTATCCGGGACAGGGGCGAGCAGATACGCAGTATTTT.

This clonotype has just a few counts. The V call is TRBV7-2, the J call TRBJ2-7; tentative D call: TRBD2 (5 bases). V shed 5 bases and J shed 2 bases, with 13 bases lying between them. The length of the CDR3 is 14 residues. Germline V gene sequence: CDR1 SGHTA, CDR2 FQGNSA. The chain's CDR3 is CASSPAPGTYEQYF. The DNA for the CDR3 is TGTGCCAGCAGCCCCGCACCGGGAACCTACGAGCAGTACTTC.

This chain links TRBV18 with TRBJ1-5; D is unclear. CDR1 KGHSH and CDR2 LQKENI come from the germline V gene. The CDR3 runs 14 residues. Trimming shortened V by 3 bases and J by 3 bases, and 9 bases separated the two germline ends. CDR3 loop: CASSPLPINQPQHF. The CDR3 region has the DNA TGTGCCAGCTCACCCCTCCCAATCAATCAGCCCCAGCATTTT. Variable domain in full (rest from reference TRBV18 and TRBJ1-5): NAGVMQNPRHLVRRRGQEARLRCSPMKGHSHVYWYRQLPEEGLKFMVYLQKENIIDESGMPKERFSAEFPKEGPSILRIQQVVRGDSAAYFCASSPLPINQPQHFGDGTRLSIL.

The table lists this clonotype with a few counts. This chain uses TRBV9 with TRBJ2-1, with 10 nucleotides matching TRBD2. Germline V gene lookup returns CDR1 SGDLS and CDR2 YYNGEE. This CDR3 is built from 16 residues. Losses at the gene ends were 0 bases for V and 4 bases for J; bases not matched to a gene: 4. CDR3 amino acids: CASSVGASGSYNEQFF. The CDR3 nucleotides are TGTGCCAGCAGCGTAGGAGCTAGCGGGAGTTACAATGAGCAGTTCTTC. Supplemented by reference TRBV9 and TRBJ2-1, the full variable domain reads DSGVTQTPKHLITATGQRVTLRCSPRSGDLSVYWYQQSLDQGLQFLIQYYNGEERAKGNILERFSAQQFPDLHSELNLSSLELGDSALYFCASSVGASGSYNEQFFGPGTRLTVL.

In regard to this clonotype: Possible read error: a much larger clone is one base away. The V call is TRBV20-1, the J call TRBJ2-5; D is unresolved. The germline gives CDR1 DFQATT, CDR2 SNEGSKA (reference sequence). The CDR3 has 15 residues. Trimming shortened V by 6 bases and J by 6 bases, and 23 bases separated the two germline ends. This chain's CDR3 is CSAPPSAYPQKTQYF. Here the CDR3 DNA reads TGCAGTGCGCCCCCGAGCGCATATCCTCAAAAGACCCAGTACTTC.

The chain employs TRBV6-5 and TRBJ1-6; D is unresolved. V was clipped by 0 bases and J by 6 bases, with 9 bases between them. Germline loops: CDR1 MNHEY, CDR2 SVGAGI. The CDR3 is 15 residues long. The CDR3 bases are TGTGCCAGCAGTTACTCCGGCAGTTCTAATTCACCCCTCCACTTT. This sequence encodes CASSYSGSSNSPLHF.

There are many counts of this clonotype. The chain carries TRBV6-5 and TRBJ2-3, with 7 bases matching TRBD2. This CDR3 spans 15 amino acids. The V gene end was trimmed by 4 bases and the J gene end by 0 bases; junction bases not matched to a gene: 4. Germline V CDR1 and CDR2: MNHEY, SVGAGI. This chain's CDR3 is CASSSSGASTDTQYF. CDR3 in DNA: TGTGCCAGCAGTTCTAGCGGAGCTAGCACAGATACGCAGTATTTT.

This clonotype has ten or more counts. The rearrangement joins TRBV10-3 to TRBJ2-3; D call uncertain. This CDR3 is built from 15 residues. V dropped 2 bases and J dropped 0 bases, with 9 bases sitting between them. CDR1 is ENHRY, CDR2 SYGVKD, per germline. The DNA of the CDR3 is TGTGCCATCAGTGAGGTGTCAGCTAGCACAGATACGCAGTATTTT. As protein: CAISEVSASTDTQYF.

This clonotype was seen ten or more times. The chain links TRBV12-3 or TRBV12-4 to TRBJ1-2; 7 bases line up with TRBD1. The junction had 4 bases not matched to a gene; V was cut back by 5 bases and J by 4 bases. The CDR3 sequence is 13 residues long. CDR3 nucleotides: TGTGCCAGCAGTCCACAGGGGACCTATGGCTACACCTTC. Amino acids: CASSPQGTYGYTF.

The rearrangement joins TRBV18 to TRBJ2-2; D might be TRBD2 (5 bases). V was pared by 3 bases and J by 7 bases, with 6 bases between. Germline CDR1 is KGHSH and CDR2 is LQKENI. CDR3 size: 12 residues. The chain's CDR3 is CASSPRDGELFF. The CDR3 DNA sequence: TGTGCCAGCTCACCGAGGGACGGGGAGCTGTTTTTT.

The V and J genes are TRBV4-2 and TRBJ2-7, with 9 bases aligning to TRBD1. The length of the CDR3 is 15 residues. With 4 bases clipped from V and 5 bases from J, the junction kept 9 bases outside the gene matches. Germline V gene lookup returns CDR1 LGHNA and CDR2 YNFKEQ. The CDR3 here is CASSPRDRVENEQYF. CDR3 DNA sequence: TGTGCCAGCAGCCCCCGGGACAGGGTGGAGAACGAGCAGTACTTC.

The chain recombines TRBV20-1 with TRBJ2-5; tentatively, D is TRBD1 or TRBD2 (5 bases each). The CDR3 sequence is 14 residues long. V lost 6 bases, J lost 5 bases, and 19 bases lay in between. Germline assignment: CDR1 DFQATT and CDR2 SNEGSKA (reference sequence). CDR3: CSAQLVRGRETQYF. CDR3 sequence (DNA): TGCAGTGCCCAACTCGTCCGGGGCCGGGAGACCCAGTACTTC.

This clonotype was seen only a few times. The chain employs TRBV3-1 and TRBJ2-5; 7 bases fit TRBD1. Germline assignment: CDR1 LGHDT and CDR2 YNNKEL (reference sequence). The CDR3 covers 17 residues. V was pared by 1 base and J by 1 base, with 9 bases of the junction left unmatched. This CDR3 reads CASSQGPPGQPQETQYF. The CDR3 nucleotides are TGTGCCAGCAGCCAAGGGCCCCCGGGACAGCCCCAAGAGACCCAGTACTTC.